This is a list of T cell receptor beta chains from one sample in a study of lymphopenia after photon versus proton radiotherapy. Repertoires were generated with immunoSEQ multiplex PCR, while TCRdb's copy carries only in-frame clones and drops some. There are around 53,000 clones in the sample; around four fifths occur only once, and less than 35% lies in the top ten. This material consisted of peripheral blood, taken from a patient treated with photon-based radiotherapy. The receptors stem from a man aged 45 to 65 with gastric cancer. CDR3s include the opening cysteine and the closing phenylalanine or tryptophan. A D gene is named only where the DNA matches it firmly. Size values are once, few and many counts, or a class for expanded clones, and some rows have none.

d_gene: .; abundance: .; v_gene: TRBV4-1; j_gene: TRBJ2-5; CDR3aa: CASRGTKETQYF; CDR3nt: TGCGCCAGCAGGGGGACAAAAGAGACCCAGTACTTC
d_gene: TRBD2; abundance: .; v_gene: TRBV6-1; j_gene: TRBJ2-5; CDR3aa: CASSELGGSQETQYF; CDR3nt: TGTGCCAGCAGTGAACTTGGCGGGAGCCAAGAGACCCAGTACTTC
d_gene: .; abundance: once; v_gene: TRBV11-2; j_gene: TRBJ2-1; CDR3aa: CASSSGVWGGQFF; CDR3nt: TGTGCCAGCAGTTCCGGGGTTTGGGGTGGGCAGTTCTTC
d_gene: .; abundance: .; v_gene: TRBV7-2; j_gene: TRBJ2-1; CDR3aa: CASSSLLGQFF; CDR3nt: TGTGCCAGCAGCTCTCTCCTCGGGCAGTTCTTC
d_gene: .; abundance: .; v_gene: TRBV28; j_gene: TRBJ2-7; CDR3aa: CASTDRPSYEQYF; CDR3nt: TGTGCCAGCACCGACAGGCCTTCCTACGAGCAGTACTTC
d_gene: TRBD1; abundance: .; v_gene: TRBV18; j_gene: TRBJ2-1; CDR3aa: CASSPPGGGTGDNEQFF; CDR3nt: TGTGCCAGCTCACCCCCCGGCGGCGGGACAGGGGACAATGAGCAGTTCTTC
d_gene: .; abundance: .; v_gene: TRBV2; j_gene: TRBJ2-7; CDR3aa: CASGSRGRSYEQYF; CDR3nt: TGTGCCAGCGGGAGCAGGGGAAGGTCCTACGAGCAGTACTTC
d_gene: .; abundance: .; v_gene: TRBV19; j_gene: TRBJ2-3; CDR3aa: CASSVMAASTDTQYF; CDR3nt: TGTGCCAGTAGTGTGATGGCGGCCAGCACAGATACGCAGTATTTT
d_gene: TRBD1; abundance: .; v_gene: TRBV4-1; j_gene: TRBJ2-1; CDR3aa: CASSRGQDYNEQFF; CDR3nt: TGCGCCAGCAGCCGAGGACAGGACTACAATGAGCAGTTCTTC
d_gene: TRBD1; abundance: .; v_gene: TRBV5-1; j_gene: TRBJ1-2; CDR3aa: CASSLGDRDGYTF; CDR3nt: TGCGCCAGCAGCTTGGGAGACAGGGATGGCTACACCTTC
d_gene: .; abundance: .; v_gene: TRBV28; j_gene: TRBJ1-5; CDR3aa: CASSFSLLQVGQPQHF; CDR3nt: TGTGCCAGCAGTTTTTCCCTCCTACAGGTTGGTCAGCCCCAGCATTTT
d_gene: .; abundance: .; v_gene: TRBV25-1; j_gene: TRBJ2-5; CDR3aa: CASSDRGRGQETQYF; CDR3nt: TGTGCCAGCAGTGACAGGGGAAGAGGCCAAGAGACCCAGTACTTC
d_gene: .; abundance: .; v_gene: TRBV18; j_gene: TRBJ1-1; CDR3aa: CASSPKGRTEAFF; CDR3nt: TGTGCCAGCTCACCTAAGGGTAGGACTGAAGCTTTCTTT
d_gene: TRBD1; abundance: .; v_gene: TRBV19; j_gene: TRBJ2-3; CDR3aa: CASNEGAVSRTQYF; CDR3nt: TGTGCCAGTAATGAGGGGGCAGTTAGTCGCACGCAGTATTTT
d_gene: TRBD2; abundance: once; v_gene: TRBV6-5; j_gene: TRBJ2-3; CDR3aa: CASSTQTSQDTQYF; CDR3nt: TGTGCCAGCAGTACGCAGACTAGCCAAGATACGCAGTATTTT
d_gene: .; abundance: once; v_gene: TRBV9; j_gene: TRBJ2-7; CDR3aa: CASSVGGAKGYEQYF; CDR3nt: TGTGCCAGCAGCGTAGGAGGAGCTAAGGGCTACGAGCAGTACTTC
d_gene: .; abundance: .; v_gene: TRBV7-2; j_gene: TRBJ2-3; CDR3aa: CASSLGALGISTDTQYF; CDR3nt: TGTGCCAGCAGCTTAGGGGCTTTAGGGATTAGCACAGATACGCAGTATTTT
d_gene: .; abundance: .; v_gene: TRBV6-5; j_gene: TRBJ2-7; CDR3aa: CASSYSSGNGEQYF; CDR3nt: TGTGCCAGCAGTTACTCGAGTGGGAACGGCGAGCAGTACTTC
d_gene: .; abundance: .; v_gene: TRBV6-6; j_gene: TRBJ2-5; CDR3aa: CASSRETQYF; CDR3nt: TGTGCCAGCAGCCGGGAGACCCAGTACTTC
d_gene: TRBD1; abundance: .; v_gene: TRBV19; j_gene: TRBJ1-1; CDR3aa: CASSYRDRVLAFF; CDR3nt: TGTGCCAGTAGTTACCGGGACAGGGTGTTAGCTTTCTTT
d_gene: TRBD1; abundance: .; v_gene: TRBV5-5; j_gene: TRBJ1-2; CDR3aa: CASSLDRGYGYTF; CDR3nt: TGTGCCAGCAGCTTGGACAGGGGGTATGGCTACACCTTC
d_gene: .; abundance: .; v_gene: TRBV19; j_gene: TRBJ1-2; CDR3aa: CASKEEDQFYGYTF; CDR3nt: TGTGCCAGTAAGGAGGAGGACCAATTCTATGGCTACACCTTC
d_gene: .; abundance: .; v_gene: TRBV21-1; j_gene: TRBJ2-3; CDR3aa: CASSKGEDRERTDTQYF; CDR3nt: TGTGCCAGCAGCAAAGGAGAGGACAGGGAACGGACAGATACGCAGTATTTT
d_gene: .; abundance: .; v_gene: TRBV19; j_gene: TRBJ2-1; CDR3aa: CASRQAGPGSYNEQFF; CDR3nt: TGTGCCAGTAGACAGGCGGGGCCAGGCTCCTACAATGAGCAGTTCTTC
d_gene: .; abundance: .; v_gene: TRBV11-2; j_gene: TRBJ1-3; CDR3aa: CASSLLYHIGGNTIYF; CDR3nt: TGTGCCAGCAGCTTACTATACCACATAGGAGGAAACACCATATATTTT
d_gene: .; abundance: many; v_gene: TRBV28; j_gene: TRBJ1-6; CDR3aa: CASSGSSYNSPLHF; CDR3nt: TGTGCCAGCAGTGGGAGCTCCTATAATTCACCCCTCCACTTT
d_gene: .; abundance: .; v_gene: TRBV5-1; j_gene: TRBJ1-4; CDR3aa: CASSLNSATNEKLFF; CDR3nt: TGCGCCAGCAGCTTAAACTCGGCAACTAATGAAAAACTGTTTTTT
d_gene: TRBD1; abundance: .; v_gene: TRBV28; j_gene: TRBJ1-2; CDR3aa: CASSLPVPDRDYGYTF; CDR3nt: TGTGCCAGCAGCCTACCTGTCCCCGACAGGGACTATGGCTACACCTTC
d_gene: TRBD2; abundance: .; v_gene: TRBV29-1; j_gene: TRBJ2-1; CDR3aa: CSVGKGLGYNEQFF; CDR3nt: TGCAGCGTTGGAAAAGGACTAGGCTACAATGAGCAGTTCTTC
d_gene: .; abundance: .; v_gene: TRBV30; j_gene: TRBJ1-1; CDR3aa: CAWTGQNTEAFF; CDR3nt: TGTGCCTGGACAGGACAGAACACTGAAGCTTTCTTT
d_gene: TRBD2; abundance: .; v_gene: TRBV2; j_gene: TRBJ2-1; CDR3aa: CASRGTSGSSEQFF; CDR3nt: TGTGCCAGCAGGGGGACTAGCGGGAGTTCTGAGCAGTTCTTC
d_gene: .; abundance: once; v_gene: TRBV19; j_gene: TRBJ2-5; CDR3aa: CASSMGQGYKTQYF; CDR3nt: TGTGCCAGTAGTATGGGGCAGGGGTACAAGACCCAGTACTTC
d_gene: TRBD1; abundance: .; v_gene: TRBV2; j_gene: TRBJ2-7; CDR3aa: CASSPGTGGLDEQYF; CDR3nt: TGTGCCAGCAGTCCCGGGACAGGGGGCCTGGACGAGCAGTACTTC
d_gene: TRBD1; abundance: .; v_gene: TRBV15; j_gene: TRBJ2-4; CDR3aa: CATSRPGQGNIQYF; CDR3nt: TGTGCCACCAGCAGACCGGGACAGGGAAACATTCAGTACTTC
d_gene: .; abundance: .; v_gene: TRBV28; j_gene: TRBJ2-1; CDR3aa: CASSPGGPLNEQFF; CDR3nt: TGTGCCAGCAGTCCCGGAGGGCCTCTCAATGAGCAGTTCTTC
d_gene: .; abundance: .; v_gene: TRBV7-3; j_gene: TRBJ2-1; CDR3aa: CASSSNTVAYNEQFF; CDR3nt: TGTGCCAGCAGCTCCAATACAGTGGCCTACAATGAGCAGTTCTTC
d_gene: .; abundance: once; v_gene: TRBV11-3; j_gene: TRBJ2-7; CDR3aa: CASSAGGGGMYEQYF; CDR3nt: TGTGCCAGCAGCGCAGGGGGCGGGGGTATGTACGAGCAGTACTTC
d_gene: TRBD2; abundance: .; v_gene: TRBV9; j_gene: TRBJ2-2; CDR3aa: CASSEKRDGTGELFF; CDR3nt: TGTGCCAGCAGCGAAAAGCGGGATGGTACCGGGGAGCTGTTTTTT
d_gene: .; abundance: .; v_gene: TRBV5-8; j_gene: TRBJ2-5; CDR3aa: CASSRAGRGLETQYF; CDR3nt: TGTGCCAGCAGCCGCGCGGGACGGGGGCTGGAGACCCAGTACTTC
d_gene: .; abundance: .; v_gene: TRBV7-2; j_gene: TRBJ2-1; CDR3aa: CASTPRSGLSYNEQFF; CDR3nt: TGTGCCAGCACCCCGCGGAGCGGGTTGTCCTACAATGAGCAGTTCTTC
d_gene: .; abundance: .; v_gene: TRBV2; j_gene: TRBJ1-1; CDR3aa: CASSVLEAFF; CDR3nt: TGTGCCAGCAGTGTTCTGGAAGCTTTCTTT
d_gene: .; abundance: .; v_gene: TRBV30; j_gene: TRBJ2-2; CDR3aa: CAWSGLPSGELFF; CDR3nt: TGTGCCTGGAGTGGCCTACCCAGCGGGGAGCTGTTTTTT